The 19 T cell receptor beta chains presented below share a single source sample, sequenced in a study of blood T cell repertoires in COVID-19. Libraries were prepared by immunoSEQ multiplex PCR; TCRdb keeps only in-frame clonotypes and omits some of them. This table holds 130,000 to 150,000 clones, roughly 85% found once. The sequenced material came from peripheral blood. These TCRs come from a woman aged 55 to 70 with COVID-19, enrolled during active disease.

The chain recombines TRBV7-8 with TRBJ2-7; TRBD2 matches at 7 bases. V shed 0 bases and J 0 bases; nucleotides not matched to a gene: 5. The CDR3 consists of 16 residues. The germline V gene has CDR1 SGHVS and CDR2 FQNEAQ. CDR3 sequence reads: CASSLAFPSGSYEQYF. The CDR3 DNA follows: TGTGCCAGCAGCTTAGCCTTCCCTAGCGGCTCCTACGAGCAGTACTTC.

This chain joins TRBV7-9 and TRBJ2-1, with 10 bases that match TRBD1. V shed 8 bases, J shed 3 bases, and the junction held 4 bases outside the gene matches. CDR1 and CDR2 from the germline V gene are SEHNR and FQNEAQ (reference sequence). The CDR3 is made up of 14 amino acids. The DNA of the CDR3 is TGTGCCAGCTGGGGACAGGGGCGCTACAATGAGCAGTTCTTC. Protein product: CASWGQGRYNEQFF. Together with reference TRBV7-9 and TRBJ2-1, the CDR3 gives the full variable domain: DTGVSQNPRHKITKRGQNVTFRCDPISEHNRLYWYRQTLGQGPEFLTYFQNEAQLEKSRLLSDRFSAERPKGSFSTLEIQRTEQGDSAMYLCASWGQGRYNEQFFGPGTRLTVL.

Only a few counts were recorded for this clone. The chain uses TRBV6-6 and TRBJ2-7; maybe TRBD2 (5 bases). Trimming took off 7 bases at V and 4 bases at J, with 17 bases between the two ends. Per the germline V gene, CDR1 is MNHNY and CDR2 is SVGAGI (reference sequence). The CDR3 covers 14 residues. In DNA, the CDR3 is TGTGCCAGCACCTCTCGAGGGTTGGGGTACGAGCAGTACTTC. Translation: CASTSRGLGYEQYF.

A word on this clone: Other nucleotide sequences in the sample specify the same CDR3. J is TRBJ2-7 and V is TRBV18; 10 bases match TRBD1. CDR1 KGHSH and CDR2 LQKENI come from the germline V gene. The junction had 0 bases not matched to a gene; V was cut back by 0 bases and J by 4 bases. The CDR3 has 14 residues. Here the CDR3 reads CASSPPGQGYEQYF. The DNA for the CDR3 is TGTGCCAGCTCACCACCGGGACAGGGGTACGAGCAGTACTTC.

This clone was observed a few times. The V call is TRBV7-9, the J call TRBJ2-7, with 10 bases matching TRBD1. The CDR3 totals 15 residues. The germline gives CDR1 SEHNR, CDR2 FQNEAQ (reference sequence). Germline trimming cut 2 bases from V and 7 bases from J; bases unmatched to any gene: 8. CDR3 residues: CASSLSGTGEGEQYF. The CDR3 coding sequence is TGTGCCAGCAGCTTAAGCGGGACAGGGGAGGGAGAGCAGTACTTC. The whole variable domain, remainder taken from reference TRBV7-9 and TRBJ2-7, is DTGVSQNPRHKITKRGQNVTFRCDPISEHNRLYWYRQTLGQGPEFLTYFQNEAQLEKSRLLSDRFSAERPKGSFSTLEIQRTEQGDSAMYLCASSLSGTGEGEQYFGPGTRLTVT.

The chain uses TRBV12-3 or TRBV12-4 and TRBJ1-6; D not certain. The length of the CDR3 is 12 residues. Trimming shortened V by 2 bases and J by 7 bases, and 3 bases separated the two germline ends. For the CDR3, the DNA is TGTGCCAGCAGTTTAAGCAATTCACCCCTCCACTTT. Translation: CASSLSNSPLHF.

The genes are TRBV7-6 and TRBJ1-6; 7 bases align to TRBD1. The germline V gene encodes CDR1 SGHVS and CDR2 FNYEAQ. V was clipped by 5 bases and J by 10 bases; unmatched bases: 8. The CDR3 totals 14 residues. The chain's CDR3 is CASSPGQVGSPLHF. The CDR3 coding sequence is TGTGCCAGCAGCCCCGGACAGGTTGGGTCACCCCTCCACTTT.

This clone was counted a few times. This sequence joins TRBV5-5 and TRBJ1-2; maybe TRBD1 (5 bases). Germline assignment: CDR1 SGHKS and CDR2 YYEKEE (reference sequence). The CDR3 runs to 13 residues. Trimming pared 5 bases from V and 11 bases from J, leaving 19 bases between. The CDR3 coding sequence is TGTGCCAGCAGTCCCCCCACCGACAGACCATACACCTTC. Its protein is CASSPPTDRPYTF.

The rearrangement uses TRBV19 and TRBJ2-7; 10 bases map to TRBD1. The germline gives CDR1 LNHDA, CDR2 SQIVND (reference sequence). Unmatched junction bases numbered 9, after V lost 5 bases and J lost 2 bases. The length of the CDR3 is 16 residues. The CDR3 bases are TGTGCCAGTAGTTTCCTCGGACAGGGGGTCCCCTACGAGCAGTACTTC. Its protein product is CASSFLGQGVPYEQYF.

The V gene is TRBV11-2, the J gene TRBJ2-1, with D unresolved. The V end lost 3 bases, the J end lost 3 bases, and 6 bases lay between the germline ends. CDR3 size: 13 residues. Germline V gives CDR1 SGHAT, CDR2 FQNNGV. The CDR3 reads CASSFPNYNEQFF. Written as DNA, the CDR3 is TGTGCCAGCAGCTTTCCCAACTACAATGAGCAGTTCTTC. Together with reference TRBV11-2 and TRBJ2-1, the CDR3 gives the full variable domain: EAGVAQSPRYKIIEKRQSVAFWCNPISGHATLYWYQQILGQGPKLLIQFQNNGVVDDSQLPKDRFSAERLKGVDSTLKIQPAKLEDSAVYLCASSFPNYNEQFFGPGTRLTVL.

The genes are TRBV5-1 and TRBJ2-2; D remains ambiguous. This CDR3 comprises 13 residues. V was shortened by 1 base and J by 6 bases, with 7 bases between the two germline ends. Germline loops: CDR1 SGHRS, CDR2 YFSETQ. CDR3 region: CASSLNSPGELFF. CDR3 nucleotide sequence: TGCGCCAGCAGCTTGAATAGCCCCGGGGAGCTGTTTTTT. The full variable domain, completed using reference TRBV5-1 and TRBJ2-2, is KAGVTQTPRYLIKTRGQQVTLSCSPISGHRSVSWYQQTPGQGLQFLFEYFSETQRNKGNFPGRFSGRQFSNSRSEMNVSTLELGDSALYLCASSLNSPGELFFGEGSRLTVL.

The genes are TRBV10-3 and TRBJ1-5; maybe TRBD1 (5 bases). CDR1 is ENHRY, CDR2 SYGVKD, per germline. This CDR3 contains 14 residues. Trimming pared 4 bases from V and 5 bases from J, leaving 12 bases between. This CDR3 is CAISGGKTDQPQHF. In DNA form, the CDR3 reads TGTGCCATCAGTGGTGGAAAGACAGATCAGCCCCAGCATTTT.

The CDR3, as DNA: TGTGCCAGCAGCACCCGGTTCTATGGCTACACCTTC. Translated, it gives CASSTRFYGYTF. The rearrangement uses TRBV9 and TRBJ1-2; D call uncertain. Trimming pared 4 bases from V and 4 bases from J, leaving 8 bases between. This CDR3 is built from 12 residues. Germline CDR1 reads SGDLS; CDR2 reads YYNGEE.

The chain combines TRBV5-6 with TRBJ1-1; weak D call: TRBD1 (5 bases). The CDR3 is made up of 15 amino acids. V was shortened by 1 base and J by 4 bases, with 14 bases between the two germline ends. The germline CDR1 and CDR2 sequences are SGHDT and YYEEEE. CDR3 residues: CASSLPHDSFTEAFF. Written as DNA, the CDR3 is TGTGCCAGCAGCTTGCCCCATGACAGTTTCACTGAAGCTTTCTTT.

This clone was detected only a few times. V usage is TRBV2 and J usage is TRBJ1-5; 9 nucleotides align to TRBD1. Germline V gene sequence: CDR1 SNHLY, CDR2 FYNNEI. J lost 0 bases, V lost 6 bases, and 12 bases had no gene match. The CDR3 has 18 residues. The CDR3 sequence: CASRGDRAEVFSNQPQHF. The CDR3 nucleotides read TGTGCCAGCAGGGGGGACAGGGCAGAAGTGTTTAGCAATCAGCCCCAGCATTTT.

This chain connects TRBV7-3 to TRBJ1-1; perhaps TRBD1 as D (5 bases). Germline V CDR1 and CDR2: SGHTA, FQGTGA. V dropped 2 bases and J dropped 4 bases, with 5 bases sitting between them. This CDR3 has 12 residues. The CDR3 sequence is CASSLDSTEAFF. The CDR3 DNA follows: TGTGCCAGCAGCTTAGACAGCACTGAAGCTTTCTTT.

V gene TRBV5-1 combines with J gene TRBJ2-1, with 7 bases that match TRBD1. The CDR3 has 15 amino acids. After removal of 2 bases from V and 7 bases from J, the junction contained 9 bases not matched to a gene. Germline V gene lookup returns CDR1 SGHRS and CDR2 YFSETQ. In nucleotides, the CDR3 is TGCGCCAGCAGCTTCGAGGGGGCCCCCCTTAATGAGCAGTTCTTC. This gives the protein CASSFEGAPLNEQFF.

The count of this clone is one. CDR3 region: CASSNSGNANTGELFF. As DNA, the CDR3 is TGTGCCAGCAGCAACTCAGGGAATGCGAACACCGGGGAGCTGTTTTTT. The chain has TRBV5-4 and TRBJ2-2; TRBD1 might be the D (5 bases). Germline CDR1 and CDR2: SGHNT and YYREEE (reference sequence). V lost 4 bases and J 0 bases, leaving 13 bases between the germline ends. CDR3 size: 16 residues.

The chain carries TRBV6-6 and TRBJ2-1; 12 positions agree with TRBD2. Trimming took 5 bases from V and 3 from J; bases not matched to a gene: 11. This CDR3 comprises 18 residues. Germline V CDR1 and CDR2: MNHNY, SVGAGI (reference sequence). The CDR3 is CASSLLAGGASHYNEQFF. The CDR3 DNA reads as TGTGCCAGCAGTCTCCTAGCGGGGGGGGCCTCTCACTACAATGAGCAGTTCTTC.